The clone carrying this T cell receptor (beta chain) was counted at least ten times. TCRdb redid the calling of the 5' RACE reads with MiXCR, one entry per CDR3 protein. The sample holds about 140,000 distinct CDR3 sequences, 7.3% seen once. The source of the sample is a study of CD8 T cells in ankylosing spondylitis. The sequenced sample was blood, either unsorted or a sorted T cell fraction (not recorded which). The receptor was derived from a female donor with ankylosing spondylitis or in good health (not recorded which).

The DNA of the CDR3 is TGCAGTGCTAGAGGAGGGGGCAGGGGTCCACTGTTTTTT. Its protein product is CSARGGGRGPLFF. The chain combines TRBV20-1 with TRBJ1-4; 7 bases line up with TRBD1. CDR1 and CDR2 (germline): DFQATT, SNEGSKA (reference sequence). The length of the CDR3 is 13 residues. Trimming at V came to 1 base and at J to 13 bases, leaving 9 bases not matched to a gene.